Sequencing of this TCR beta chain was carried out in a study of CD8 T cells in ankylosing spondylitis. Study results and limitations: About 8 highly homologous variants made up a TCR beta motif, and this motif appeared characteristic of ankylosing spondylitis blood. Relatively scarce in peripheral blood, disease-linked clones were CD8+.

V shed 0 bases, J shed 5 bases, and the junction held 3 bases outside the gene matches. Per germline, CDR1 ENHRY and CDR2 SYGVKD. The CDR3 consists of 14 residues. Preparation of TCR beta libraries was done by quantitative 5'-RACE with molecular barcodes. TCRdb passed the 5' RACE reads through MiXCR, listing each CDR3 protein once. Found here are around 770,000 distinct CDR3 sequences, about an eighth of them singletons; the top ten hold 0.51%. This clonotype was counted at least ten times. The antigen is undetermined. The receptor's source is a male donor with ankylosing spondylitis. Sequenced input: blood, either unsorted or a sorted T cell fraction (not recorded which). This rearrangement joins TRBV10-3 to TRBJ2-5; 7 positions agree with TRBD2. CDR3 sequence: CAISESGLEETQYF. DNA for the CDR3: TGTGCCATCAGTGAGTCTGGACTAGAGGAGACCCAGTACTTC.